A selection of T cell receptor beta chains follows, all from one sample in a study of blood T cell repertoires in COVID-19. The repertoire was sequenced with immunoSEQ multiplex PCR; TCRdb's copy has only in-frame clones and lacks some. Here the sample spans a few hundred thousand clones, roughly 84% being singletons. The sample taken for sequencing was peripheral blood. These receptors were obtained from a middle-aged woman who had recovered from COVID-19. The CDR3 runs from the conserved cysteine through the conserved F or W. D genes are given only for firm matches. For some rows the clone size is stated as once, few or many, or as a class when expanded; others skip it.

cdr3_nt cdr3_aa j_call d_call clone_size v_call
TGTGCCAGCTCACCATTAGGTTACAGTACGAACACTGAAGCTTTCTTT CASSPLGYSTNTEAFF TRBJ1-1 . . TRBV18
TGTGCCAGCAGCTTGACAGGGGACGGGGAGCTGTTTTTT CASSLTGDGELFF TRBJ2-2 TRBD1 . TRBV5-8
TGTGCCAGTAGTATCAGAACCGGGACAGGCCTTTACGAGCAGTACTTC CASSIRTGTGLYEQYF TRBJ2-7 TRBD1 . TRBV19
TGTGCCAGTTCTTACAGACCCCAGGTGTCTGGGGCCAACGTCCTGACTTTC CASSYRPQVSGANVLTF TRBJ2-6 . . TRBV11-2
TGTGCCAGCAGCCAAAGAGTCACAGGCCGCAGGAACACTGAAGCTTTCTTT CASSQRVTGRRNTEAFF TRBJ1-1 . . TRBV14
TGCAGTGCGCAGATTACGGATACGCAGTATTTT CSAQITDTQYF TRBJ2-3 . . TRBV20-1
TGTGCCAGCAGCCCAGGACACCAGTCGTATGAAAAACTGTTTTTT CASSPGHQSYEKLFF TRBJ1-4 . . TRBV7-9
TGTGCCAGCAGTGGGCTCGGGACAGGGCAAGAGACCCAGTACTTC CASSGLGTGQETQYF TRBJ2-5 TRBD1 . TRBV27
TGCGCCAGCAGTCAAGGGAAGACGGGGTCCTATGGCTACACCTTC CASSQGKTGSYGYTF TRBJ1-2 . . TRBV23-1
TGTGCCATCAGTGAGTCAGGGGTCGATAACCTCTACAATGAGCAGTTCTTC CAISESGVDNLYNEQFF TRBJ2-1 . . TRBV10-3
TGTGCCAGCAGACAGGGATGGGACACCGGGGAGCTGTTTTTT CASRQGWDTGELFF TRBJ2-2 . . TRBV9
TGTGCCAGCCGCCTTGCCGGGACAGGGATGAACACTGAAGCTTTCTTT CASRLAGTGMNTEAFF TRBJ1-1 TRBD1 . TRBV28
TGTGCTAGCAGCTTAGGGGCGGGAGGCTACAATGAGCAGTTCTTC CASSLGAGGYNEQFF TRBJ2-1 TRBD2 . TRBV7-7
TGCGCCAGCAGCCAAGAAGGGACAGGGCTGAACACTGAAGCTTTCTTT CASSQEGTGLNTEAFF TRBJ1-1 TRBD1 . TRBV4-3
TGTGCCATCAGGGGTAGCGGGGGAACCTCTTACTACGAGCAGTACTTC CAIRGSGGTSYYEQYF TRBJ2-7 TRBD2 . TRBV10-3
TGCGCCAGCAGCTTAGACGTGGACAGGGGTGGGGAGCAGTACTTC CASSLDVDRGGEQYF TRBJ2-7 TRBD1 . TRBV5-1
TGTGCCATCAGTCATGAGACAGGGGGCTTGAGAGAGACCCAGTACTTC CAISHETGGLRETQYF TRBJ2-5 TRBD1 . TRBV10-3
TGTGCCAGCAGCTTGAATCGGAGTGACTATGGCTACACCTTC CASSLNRSDYGYTF TRBJ1-2 . . TRBV5-5
TGTGCCAGCAGCCCATCAGGAGATACGCAGTATTTT CASSPSGDTQYF TRBJ2-3 . . TRBV11-2
TGTGCCAGCAGCTCCGGGACAGGGCAATACGAGCAGTACTTC CASSSGTGQYEQYF TRBJ2-7 TRBD1 . TRBV7-2
TGTGCCACCAGTGATCCCGGGACCCGGGGGGAGACCCAGTACTTC CATSDPGTRGETQYF TRBJ2-5 . . TRBV24-1
TGTGCCAGCAGCTTAGCAAGGGGTTTACGGGAGACCCAGTACTTC CASSLARGLRETQYF TRBJ2-5 . . TRBV7-8
TGTGCCAGCAGCGGGACAGAGAGCTCCTACGAGCAGTACTTC CASSGTESSYEQYF TRBJ2-7 TRBD1 . TRBV6-5
TGTGCCAGCAGCCCCCGGTCCGGGGGTTCATCCTATGGCTACACCTTC CASSPRSGGSSYGYTF TRBJ1-2 . few TRBV7-2
TGTGCCAGCAACCGACAGGACCACACAGATACGCAGTATTTT CASNRQDHTDTQYF TRBJ2-3 . . TRBV7-9
TGTGCCAGCAGCCCGATCTTAGGATGGGACAGAAACACAGATACGCAGTATTTT CASSPILGWDRNTDTQYF TRBJ2-3 TRBD1 . TRBV7-2
TGTGCCAGCAGCCCCTCCACCCCGGGAAAGGAAGAGACCCAGTACTTC CASSPSTPGKEETQYF TRBJ2-5 . once TRBV11-3
TGTGCCAGCAGCTGGGACACTGAGCCCCAGCATTTT CASSWDTEPQHF TRBJ1-5 . once TRBV7-9
TGTGCCAGCAGCGCGGACAGTTCACCCCTCCACTTT CASSADSSPLHF TRBJ1-6 . . TRBV7-9
TGTGCCACCGCCCGGGGGAAAAATGAAAAACTGTTTTTT CATARGKNEKLFF TRBJ1-4 . . TRBV15
TGTGCCACCAGTGGTCAGCGGAGTGACACAGATACGCAGTATTTT CATSGQRSDTDTQYF TRBJ2-3 . . TRBV24-1
TGTGCCAGCAGCCTCCCCGGGACAGGGATCGCTGAAGCTTTCTTT CASSLPGTGIAEAFF TRBJ1-1 TRBD1 . TRBV11-1
TGCAGCGTGGGGTTGGGGACAGGGAACTACGAGCAGTACTTC CSVGLGTGNYEQYF TRBJ2-7 TRBD1 . TRBV29-1
TGTGCCAGCAGCTTAGAGCTCTCTCGACAGAACACCGGGGAGCTGTTTTTT CASSLELSRQNTGELFF TRBJ2-2 . . TRBV11-2
TGTGCCAGCACCACCCGAGGCAGAAACACAGATACGCAGTATTTT CASTTRGRNTDTQYF TRBJ2-3 . . TRBV6-1
TGTGCCAGCAGTTACTCTTTTTCCGGGGGTGGCTACACCTTC CASSYSFSGGGYTF TRBJ1-2 . . TRBV6-5
TGTGCCAGCAGCGGTCCTGGGACAGGGTGGTCTCTCTACGAGCAGTACTTC CASSGPGTGWSLYEQYF TRBJ2-7 TRBD1 . TRBV11-3